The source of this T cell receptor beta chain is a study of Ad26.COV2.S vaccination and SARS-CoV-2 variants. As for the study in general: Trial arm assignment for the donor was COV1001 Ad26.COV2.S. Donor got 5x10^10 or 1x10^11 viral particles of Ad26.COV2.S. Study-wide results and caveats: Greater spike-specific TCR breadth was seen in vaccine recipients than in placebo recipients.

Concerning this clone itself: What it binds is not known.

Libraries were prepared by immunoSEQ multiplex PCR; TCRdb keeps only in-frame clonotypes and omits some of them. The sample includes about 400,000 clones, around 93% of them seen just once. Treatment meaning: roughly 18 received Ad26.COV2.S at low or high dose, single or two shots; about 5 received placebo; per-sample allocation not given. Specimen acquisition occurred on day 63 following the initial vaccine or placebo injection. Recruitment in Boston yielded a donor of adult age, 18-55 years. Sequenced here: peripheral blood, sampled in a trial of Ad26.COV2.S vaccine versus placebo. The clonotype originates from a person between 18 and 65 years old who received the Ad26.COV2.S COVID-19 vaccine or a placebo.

The CDR3 nucleotides are TGTGCCAGCAGCTACACGGAGTACACTGAAGCTTTCTTT. It codes for CASSYTEYTEAFF. J is TRBJ1-1 and V is TRBV7-2; D is undetermined. Per germline, CDR1 SGHTA and CDR2 FQGNSA. The ends were cut back, 4 bases at V and 3 bases at J, with 9 bases in the middle. The CDR3 totals 13 residues.